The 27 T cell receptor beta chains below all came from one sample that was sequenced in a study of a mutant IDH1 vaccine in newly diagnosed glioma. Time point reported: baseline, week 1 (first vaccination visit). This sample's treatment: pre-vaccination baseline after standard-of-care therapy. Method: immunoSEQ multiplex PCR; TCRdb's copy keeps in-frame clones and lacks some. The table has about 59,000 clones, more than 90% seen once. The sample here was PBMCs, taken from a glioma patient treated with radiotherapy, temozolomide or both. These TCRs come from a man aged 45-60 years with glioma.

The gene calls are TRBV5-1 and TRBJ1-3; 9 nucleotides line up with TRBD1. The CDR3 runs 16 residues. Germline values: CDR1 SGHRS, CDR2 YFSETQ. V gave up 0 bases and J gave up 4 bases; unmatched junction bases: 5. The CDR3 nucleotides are TGCGCCAGCAGCTTGGGGGGACAGGGAAAGGGAAACACCATATATTTT. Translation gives CASSLGGQGKGNTIYF.

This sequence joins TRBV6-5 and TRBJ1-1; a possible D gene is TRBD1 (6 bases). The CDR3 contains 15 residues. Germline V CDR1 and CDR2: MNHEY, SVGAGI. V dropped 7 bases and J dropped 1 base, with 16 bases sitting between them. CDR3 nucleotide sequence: TGTGCCAGCATCGAGGGGGGGGCCGGGAACACTGAAGCTTTCTTT. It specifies CASIEGGAGNTEAFF.

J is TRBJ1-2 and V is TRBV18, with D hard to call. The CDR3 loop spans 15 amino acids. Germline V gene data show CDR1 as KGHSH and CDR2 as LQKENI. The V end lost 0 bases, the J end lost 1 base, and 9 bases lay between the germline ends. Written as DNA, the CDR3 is TGTGCCAGCTCACCACCGCCGAACCGTAACTATGGCTACACCTTC. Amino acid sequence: CASSPPPNRNYGYTF.

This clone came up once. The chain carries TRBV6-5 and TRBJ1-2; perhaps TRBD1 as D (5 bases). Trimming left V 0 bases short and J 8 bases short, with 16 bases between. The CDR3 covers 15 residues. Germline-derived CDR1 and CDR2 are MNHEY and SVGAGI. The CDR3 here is CASSYSGPARFGYTF. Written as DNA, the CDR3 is TGTGCCAGCAGTTACTCGGGGCCCGCCCGGTTCGGCTACACCTTC.

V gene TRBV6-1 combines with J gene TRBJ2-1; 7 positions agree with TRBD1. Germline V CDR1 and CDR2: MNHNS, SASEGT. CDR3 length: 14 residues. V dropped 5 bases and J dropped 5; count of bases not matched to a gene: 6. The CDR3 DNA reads TGTGCCAGCAGTTTCCGGGACAGTGACAATGAGCAGTTCTTC. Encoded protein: CASSFRDSDNEQFF.

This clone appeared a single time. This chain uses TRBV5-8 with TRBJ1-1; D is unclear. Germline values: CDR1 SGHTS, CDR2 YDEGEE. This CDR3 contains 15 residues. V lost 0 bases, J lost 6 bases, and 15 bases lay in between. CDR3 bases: TGTGCCAGCAGCTTGGCGGCAAAACGCGACGCTGAAGCTTTCTTT. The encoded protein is CASSLAAKRDAEAFF.

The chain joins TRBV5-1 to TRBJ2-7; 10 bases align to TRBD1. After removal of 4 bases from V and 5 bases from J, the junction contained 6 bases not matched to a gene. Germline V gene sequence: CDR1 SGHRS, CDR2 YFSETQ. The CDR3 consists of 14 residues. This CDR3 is CASSGRDRGHEQYF. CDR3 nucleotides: TGCGCCAGCAGCGGCCGGGACAGGGGACACGAGCAGTACTTC. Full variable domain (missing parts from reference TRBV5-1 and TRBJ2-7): KAGVTQTPRYLIKTRGQQVTLSCSPISGHRSVSWYQQTPGQGLQFLFEYFSETQRNKGNFPGRFSGRQFSNSRSEMNVSTLELGDSALYLCASSGRDRGHEQYFGPGTRLTVT.

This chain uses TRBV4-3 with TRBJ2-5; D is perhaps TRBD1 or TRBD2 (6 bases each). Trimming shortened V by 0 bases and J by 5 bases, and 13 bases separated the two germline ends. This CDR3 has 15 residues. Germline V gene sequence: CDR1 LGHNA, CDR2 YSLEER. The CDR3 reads CASSQDWGAGETQYF. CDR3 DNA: TGCGCCAGCAGCCAAGACTGGGGGGCCGGGGAGACCCAGTACTTC.

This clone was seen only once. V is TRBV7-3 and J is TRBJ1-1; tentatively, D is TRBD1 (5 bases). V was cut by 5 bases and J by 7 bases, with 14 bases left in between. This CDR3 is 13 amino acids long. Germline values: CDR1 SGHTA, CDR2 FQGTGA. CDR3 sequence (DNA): TGTGCCAGCAGCCCCCCCCAGGGAGTTGAAGCTTTCTTT. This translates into CASSPPQGVEAFF.

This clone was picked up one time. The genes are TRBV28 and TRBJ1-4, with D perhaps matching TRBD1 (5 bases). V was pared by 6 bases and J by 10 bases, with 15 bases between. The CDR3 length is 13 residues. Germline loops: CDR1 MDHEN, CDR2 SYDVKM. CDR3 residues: CASRRGGEGKLFF. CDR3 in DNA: TGTGCCAGCAGACGCGGGGGGGAAGGAAAACTGTTTTTT.

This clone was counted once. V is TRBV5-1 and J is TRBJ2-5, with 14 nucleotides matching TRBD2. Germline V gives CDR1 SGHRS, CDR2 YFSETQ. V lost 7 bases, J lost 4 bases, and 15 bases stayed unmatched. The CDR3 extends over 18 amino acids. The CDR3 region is CASFDSVATSGRGETQYF. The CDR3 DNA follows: TGCGCCAGCTTCGATTCCGTCGCGACTAGCGGGAGGGGAGAGACCCAGTACTTC.

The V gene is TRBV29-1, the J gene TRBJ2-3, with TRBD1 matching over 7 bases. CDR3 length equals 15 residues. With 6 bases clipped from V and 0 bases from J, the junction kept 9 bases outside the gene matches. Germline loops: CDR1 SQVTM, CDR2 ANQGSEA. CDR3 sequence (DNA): TGCAGCGTATTACGGACAGGAGGTAGCACAGATACGCAGTATTTT. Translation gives CSVLRTGGSTDTQYF.

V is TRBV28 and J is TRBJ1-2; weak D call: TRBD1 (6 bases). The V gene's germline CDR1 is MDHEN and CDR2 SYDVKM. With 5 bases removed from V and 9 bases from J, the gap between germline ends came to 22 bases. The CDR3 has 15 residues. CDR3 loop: CASSTTGPSQSRYTF. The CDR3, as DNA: TGTGCCAGCAGTACAACAGGGCCTTCCCAGTCTCGCTACACCTTC.

CDR3 sequence: CASSEAVQRTEAFF. The CDR3 region has the DNA TGTGCCAGCAGTGAAGCTGTCCAGAGGACTGAAGCTTTCTTT. The rearrangement joins TRBV6-1 to TRBJ1-1; D unclear. The V gene lost 0 bases and the J gene lost 5 bases, with 10 bases spanning the gap. CDR3 length equals 14 residues. CDR1 and CDR2 (germline): MNHNS, SASEGT.

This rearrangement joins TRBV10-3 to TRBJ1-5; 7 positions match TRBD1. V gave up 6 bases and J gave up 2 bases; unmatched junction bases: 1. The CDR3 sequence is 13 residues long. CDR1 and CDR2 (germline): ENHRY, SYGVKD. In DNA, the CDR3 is TGTGCCATCAGCGGACAGGGCAATCAGCCCCAGCATTTT. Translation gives CAISGQGNQPQHF.

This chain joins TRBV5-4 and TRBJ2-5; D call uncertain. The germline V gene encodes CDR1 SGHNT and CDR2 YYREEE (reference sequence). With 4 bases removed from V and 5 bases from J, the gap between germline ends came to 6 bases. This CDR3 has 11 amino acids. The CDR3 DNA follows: TGTGCCAGCAGCAATCGGGAGACCCAGTACTTC. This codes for CASSNRETQYF.

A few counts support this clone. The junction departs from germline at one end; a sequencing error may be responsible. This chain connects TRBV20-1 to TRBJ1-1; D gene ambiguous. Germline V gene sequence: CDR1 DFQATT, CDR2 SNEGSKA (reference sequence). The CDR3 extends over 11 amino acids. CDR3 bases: TGCAGTGCTAGTCCCGGCACTCAAGCTTTCTTT. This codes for CSASPGTQAFF.

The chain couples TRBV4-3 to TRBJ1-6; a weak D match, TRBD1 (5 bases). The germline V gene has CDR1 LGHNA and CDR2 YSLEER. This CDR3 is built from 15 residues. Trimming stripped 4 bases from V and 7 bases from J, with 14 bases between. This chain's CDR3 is CASSRGRERNSPLHF. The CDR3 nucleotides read TGCGCCAGCAGCCGGGGACGGGAGAGGAATTCACCCCTCCACTTT.

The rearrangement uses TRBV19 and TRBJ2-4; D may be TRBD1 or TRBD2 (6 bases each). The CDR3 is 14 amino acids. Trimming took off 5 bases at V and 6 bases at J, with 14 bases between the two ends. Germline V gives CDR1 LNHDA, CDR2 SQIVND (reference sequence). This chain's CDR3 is CASSPSWGANIQYF. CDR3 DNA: TGTGCCAGTAGTCCAAGTTGGGGGGCAAACATTCAGTACTTC.

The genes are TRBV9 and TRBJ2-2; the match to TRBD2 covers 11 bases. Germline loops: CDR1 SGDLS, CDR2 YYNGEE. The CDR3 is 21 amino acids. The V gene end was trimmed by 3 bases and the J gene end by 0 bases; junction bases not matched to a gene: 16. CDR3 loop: CASSGHQGLLAGDANTGELFF. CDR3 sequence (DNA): TGTGCCAGCAGCGGACATCAGGGGCTACTAGCGGGAGACGCGAACACCGGGGAGCTGTTTTTT.

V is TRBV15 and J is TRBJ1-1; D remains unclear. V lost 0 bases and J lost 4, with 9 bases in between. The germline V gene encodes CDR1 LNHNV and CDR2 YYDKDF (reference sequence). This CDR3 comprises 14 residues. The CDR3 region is CATSRESGSTEAFF. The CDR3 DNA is TGTGCCACCAGCAGAGAGTCCGGGAGCACTGAAGCTTTCTTT.

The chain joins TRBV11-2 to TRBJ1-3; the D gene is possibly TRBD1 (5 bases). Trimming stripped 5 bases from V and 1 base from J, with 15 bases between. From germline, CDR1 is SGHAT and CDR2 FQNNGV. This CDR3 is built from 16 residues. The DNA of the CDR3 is TGTGCCAGCAGCCCGCCGACAGTGGCTTCTGGAAACACCATATATTTT. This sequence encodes CASSPPTVASGNTIYF. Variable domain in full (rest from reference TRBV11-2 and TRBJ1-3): EAGVAQSPRYKIIEKRQSVAFWCNPISGHATLYWYQQILGQGPKLLIQFQNNGVVDDSQLPKDRFSAERLKGVDSTLKIQPAKLEDSAVYLCASSPPTVASGNTIYFGEGSWLTVV.

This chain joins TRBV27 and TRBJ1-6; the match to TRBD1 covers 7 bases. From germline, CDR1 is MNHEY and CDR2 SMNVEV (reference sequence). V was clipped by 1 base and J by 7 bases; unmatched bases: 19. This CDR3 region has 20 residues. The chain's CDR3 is CASSLLARGGGNLVNSPLHF. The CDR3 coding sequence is TGTGCCAGCAGTTTATTGGCAAGGGGAGGGGGCAACCTTGTGAATTCACCCCTCCACTTT.

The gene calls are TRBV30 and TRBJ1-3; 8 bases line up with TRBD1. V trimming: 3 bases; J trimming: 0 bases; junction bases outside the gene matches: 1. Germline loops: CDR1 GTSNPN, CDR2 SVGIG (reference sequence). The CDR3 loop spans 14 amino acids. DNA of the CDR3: TGTGCCTGGAGAGGGACAGGCTCTGGAAACACCATATATTTT. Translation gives CAWRGTGSGNTIYF. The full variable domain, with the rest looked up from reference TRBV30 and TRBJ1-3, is SQTIHQWPATLVQPVGSPLSLECTVEGTSNPNLYWYRQAAGRGLQLLFYSVGIGQISSEVPQNLSASRPQDRQFILSSKKLLLSDSGFYLCAWRGTGSGNTIYFGEGSWLTVV.

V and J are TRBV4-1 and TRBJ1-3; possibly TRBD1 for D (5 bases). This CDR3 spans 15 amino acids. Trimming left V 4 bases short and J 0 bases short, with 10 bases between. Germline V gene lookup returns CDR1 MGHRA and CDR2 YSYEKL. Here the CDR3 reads CASSLRDGSGNTIYF. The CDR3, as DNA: TGCGCCAGCAGCCTCCGGGACGGCTCTGGAAACACCATATATTTT.

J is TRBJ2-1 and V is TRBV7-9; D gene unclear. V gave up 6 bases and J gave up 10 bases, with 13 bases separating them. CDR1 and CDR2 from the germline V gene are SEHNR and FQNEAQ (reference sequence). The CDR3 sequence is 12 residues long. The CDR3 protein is CASRSLSWEQFF. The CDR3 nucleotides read TGTGCCAGCAGGTCCCTGAGTTGGGAGCAGTTCTTC.

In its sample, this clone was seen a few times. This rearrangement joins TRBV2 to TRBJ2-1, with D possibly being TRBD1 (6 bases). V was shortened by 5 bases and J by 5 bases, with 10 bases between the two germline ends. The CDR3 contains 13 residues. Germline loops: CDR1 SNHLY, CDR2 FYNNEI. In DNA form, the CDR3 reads TGTGCCAGCAGTCCGGACAGCCACAATGAGCAGTTCTTC. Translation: CASSPDSHNEQFF.